This TCR beta chain was sequenced in a study of cytomegalovirus exposure and HLA in healthy donors. Germline V lookup: CDR1 SGDLS, CDR2 YYNGEE. Trimming left V 1 base short and J 1 base short, with 11 bases between. This CDR3 comprises 16 residues. The PCR ran on 60 Vbeta and 13 Jbeta primers. The repertoire was sequenced with immunoSEQ multiplex PCR; TCRdb's copy has only in-frame clones and lacks some. Altogether 150,000 to 200,000 clones are present, 73% being singletons, with the ten largest covering over 1.5%. The rearrangement uses TRBV9 and TRBJ2-2, with D maybe TRBD2 (5 bases). The origin of this receptor is a woman younger than 45 in good health and CMV-seronegative. Sequencing used PBMCs. The CDR3 nucleotides read TGTGCCAGCAGCGTAACGAGGGATCGGAACACCGGGGAGCTGTTTTTT. Translating it yields CASSVTRDRNTGELFF.